A selection of T cell receptor beta chains follows, all from one sample in a study of T cell changes during pregnancy in multiple sclerosis. Assay: immunoSEQ multiplex PCR; the TCRdb copy retains only in-frame clones and omits some. The profile shows 85,000 to 120,000 clones, roughly 90% of them singletons. The sequencing used peripheral blood, collected after pregnancy. These TCRs come from a female donor with multiple sclerosis, enrolled in a pregnancy study. Each CDR3 is given with its conserved first and last residue. Fields, in order: clone size, J gene, V gene, D gene, CDR3 protein, CDR3 DNA. A D gene is named only where the DNA matches it firmly. A row's size may be missing; if present it is once, few, many or a size class.

clone size: -
J gene: TRBJ1-4
V gene: TRBV28
D gene: TRBD1
CDR3 protein: CASRDRGRLGKEKLFF
CDR3 DNA: TGTGCCAGCAGGGACAGGGGGCGCTTGGGAAAAGAAAAACTGTTTTTT

clone size: -
J gene: TRBJ2-4
V gene: TRBV2
D gene: TRBD1
CDR3 protein: CASKIDRGTSLAKNIQYF
CDR3 DNA: TGTGCCAGCAAGATCGACAGGGGAACCAGCCTAGCCAAAAACATTCAGTACTTC

clone size: -
J gene: TRBJ2-7
V gene: TRBV13
D gene: TRBD2
CDR3 protein: CASSSKSGAYEQYF
CDR3 DNA: TGTGCCAGCAGTTCAAAGAGCGGGGCCTACGAGCAGTACTTC

clone size: -
J gene: TRBJ1-2
V gene: TRBV9
D gene: TRBD1
CDR3 protein: CASSGGTGGFYGYTF
CDR3 DNA: TGTGCCAGCAGCGGAGGGACAGGGGGTTTCTATGGCTACACCTTC

clone size: -
J gene: TRBJ2-1
V gene: TRBV27
D gene: TRBD2
CDR3 protein: CASSLIRGTSQNEQFF
CDR3 DNA: TGTGCCAGCAGTTTGATTAGGGGGACTAGTCAGAATGAGCAGTTCTTC

clone size: -
J gene: TRBJ2-5
V gene: TRBV19
D gene: TRBD2
CDR3 protein: CATAKGLAGQETQYF
CDR3 DNA: TGTGCCACCGCAAAGGGTCTAGCGGGGCAAGAGACCCAGTACTTC

clone size: -
J gene: TRBJ2-7
V gene: TRBV30
D gene: TRBD1
CDR3 protein: CAWSPLDRGSSYEQYF
CDR3 DNA: TGTGCCTGGAGTCCCCTGGACAGGGGAAGCTCCTACGAGCAGTACTTC

clone size: -
J gene: TRBJ2-7
V gene: TRBV9
D gene: TRBD1
CDR3 protein: CASSVAPPGQGAGEQYF
CDR3 DNA: TGTGCCAGCAGCGTAGCCCCACCGGGACAGGGGGCAGGAGAGCAGTACTTC

clone size: -
J gene: TRBJ1-5
V gene: TRBV21-1
D gene: -
CDR3 protein: CASSKRRRGSQPQHF
CDR3 DNA: TGTGCCAGCAGCAAAAGGAGAAGGGGTAGTCAGCCCCAGCATTTT

clone size: -
J gene: TRBJ1-2
V gene: TRBV5-8
D gene: -
CDR3 protein: CASSFGGDYGYTF
CDR3 DNA: TGTGCCAGCAGCTTTGGAGGTGACTATGGCTACACCTTC

clone size: -
J gene: TRBJ2-2
V gene: TRBV19
D gene: -
CDR3 protein: CASSIKRTGELFF
CDR3 DNA: TGTGCCAGTAGTATAAAGCGAACCGGGGAGCTGTTTTTT

clone size: -
J gene: TRBJ2-3
V gene: TRBV27
D gene: -
CDR3 protein: CASKLNGGLSTDTQYF
CDR3 DNA: TGTGCCAGCAAGTTGAACGGGGGGCTCAGCACAGATACGCAGTATTTT

clone size: -
J gene: TRBJ2-6
V gene: TRBV9
D gene: TRBD1
CDR3 protein: CASTGAGGANVLTF
CDR3 DNA: TGTGCCTCGACAGGGGCTGGAGGGGCCAACGTCCTGACTTTC

clone size: -
J gene: TRBJ1-4
V gene: TRBV18
D gene: -
CDR3 protein: CASSPGATNEKLFF
CDR3 DNA: TGTGCCAGCTCACCGGGAGCAACTAATGAAAAACTGTTTTTT

clone size: -
J gene: TRBJ1-6
V gene: TRBV9
D gene: TRBD1
CDR3 protein: CATATGGENSPLHF
CDR3 DNA: TGTGCCACGGCGACAGGGGGCGAGAATTCACCCCTCCACTTT

clone size: -
J gene: TRBJ1-1
V gene: TRBV28
D gene: -
CDR3 protein: CASSSRGGNTEAFF
CDR3 DNA: TGTGCCAGCAGCTCAAGGGGGGGGAACACTGAAGCTTTCTTT

clone size: -
J gene: TRBJ1-1
V gene: TRBV19
D gene: -
CDR3 protein: CASKLAGYTEAFF
CDR3 DNA: TGTGCCAGTAAGTTGGCGGGTTACACTGAAGCTTTCTTT

clone size: -
J gene: TRBJ1-1
V gene: TRBV6-5
D gene: -
CDR3 protein: CASSYGSQEGNTEAFF
CDR3 DNA: TGTGCCAGCAGTTACGGGAGTCAGGAGGGAAACACTGAAGCTTTCTTT

clone size: -
J gene: TRBJ1-1
V gene: TRBV18
D gene: -
CDR3 protein: CASSPQGGTTEAFF
CDR3 DNA: TGTGCCAGCTCACCACAGGGGGGGACCACTGAAGCTTTCTTT

clone size: medium-sized
J gene: TRBJ1-5
V gene: TRBV4-1
D gene: -
CDR3 protein: CASSLTLQGLNQPQHF
CDR3 DNA: TGCGCCAGCAGCCTAACCTTACAGGGCCTCAATCAGCCCCAGCATTTT

clone size: -
J gene: TRBJ2-1
V gene: TRBV28
D gene: -
CDR3 protein: CASRGTPDNEQFF
CDR3 DNA: TGTGCCAGCAGGGGGACTCCGGACAATGAGCAGTTCTTC

clone size: -
J gene: TRBJ2-7
V gene: TRBV28
D gene: -
CDR3 protein: CASRDTGPSSYEQYF
CDR3 DNA: TGTGCCAGCAGGGACACAGGGCCCAGCTCCTACGAGCAGTACTTC

clone size: -
J gene: TRBJ1-6
V gene: TRBV2
D gene: TRBD1
CDR3 protein: CASSVGTGGNNSPLHF
CDR3 DNA: TGTGCCAGCAGTGTCGGGACAGGGGGAAATAATTCACCCCTCCACTTT

clone size: -
J gene: TRBJ2-7
V gene: TRBV28
D gene: TRBD2
CDR3 protein: CASSPSLAGGSEQYF
CDR3 DNA: TGTGCCAGCAGTCCCTCCTTAGCGGGAGGGTCCGAGCAGTACTTC

clone size: -
J gene: TRBJ1-2
V gene: TRBV6-5
D gene: -
CDR3 protein: CASRASGNYGYTF
CDR3 DNA: TGTGCCAGCAGGGCCTCGGGTAACTATGGCTACACCTTC

clone size: -
J gene: TRBJ2-1
V gene: TRBV19
D gene: -
CDR3 protein: CASSMGPSTGQFF
CDR3 DNA: TGTGCCAGTAGTATGGGCCCTTCGACAGGGCAGTTCTTC

clone size: -
J gene: TRBJ1-6
V gene: TRBV7-9
D gene: -
CDR3 protein: CASSLNPRSPLHF
CDR3 DNA: TGTGCCAGCAGCTTAAATCCGCGCTCACCCCTCCACTTT

clone size: -
J gene: TRBJ2-7
V gene: TRBV19
D gene: TRBD1
CDR3 protein: CASSTGDSSFYEQYF
CDR3 DNA: TGTGCCAGTAGTACAGGGGACAGCTCGTTCTACGAGCAGTACTTC

clone size: few
J gene: TRBJ1-4
V gene: TRBV30
D gene: -
CDR3 protein: CAWSLGDEKLFF
CDR3 DNA: TGTGCCTGGAGCTTAGGGGATGAAAAACTGTTTTTT

clone size: -
J gene: TRBJ2-3
V gene: TRBV30
D gene: -
CDR3 protein: CAWLQMATQYF
CDR3 DNA: TGTGCCTGGCTTCAGATGGCTACGCAGTATTTT

clone size: -
J gene: TRBJ1-5
V gene: TRBV6-6
D gene: -
CDR3 protein: CASSYVNQPQHF
CDR3 DNA: TGTGCCAGCAGTTACGTAAATCAGCCCCAGCATTTT

clone size: -
J gene: TRBJ2-4
V gene: TRBV10-2
D gene: TRBD1
CDR3 protein: CASSELTGENIQYF
CDR3 DNA: TGCGCCAGCAGTGAGCTGACAGGGGAAAACATTCAGTACTTC